This T cell receptor (beta chain) was obtained from a study of Ad26.COV2.S vaccination and SARS-CoV-2 variants. Overall study: Dosing was one shot or two shots 56 days apart. The study's findings and limits: Vaccinees and placebo recipients showed similar non-spike TCR breadth. Once vaccination had occurred, spike-specific CD8+ and CD4+ T cell responses reportedly showed substantial breadth.

Here immunoSEQ multiplex PCR was the method, and the copy in TCRdb shows in-frame clones only, minus some. The repertoire consists of about 400,000 clones, with around 89% occurring once and the leading ten covering about 1.9%. CDR1 is MNHNS and CDR2 is SASEGT in the germline V gene. The CDR3 runs to 16 residues. V shed 0 bases and J 4 bases; nucleotides not matched to a gene: 3. As for treatment: over 15 received Ad26.COV2.S at low or high dose, single or two shots; 5 received placebo; per-sample allocation not given. At day 63 after the first vaccine or placebo injection, samples were drawn. As its vector, the vaccine had Ad26, which expressed Wuhan-strain SARS-CoV-2 spike. Turning to this clone: Its antigen is still unknown.

The chain has TRBV6-1 and TRBJ1-2; 12 nucleotides align to TRBD1. The receptor was derived from a person aged 18-60 years who received the Ad26.COV2.S COVID-19 vaccine or a placebo. The sequencing used peripheral blood, collected in a trial of Ad26.COV2.S vaccine versus placebo. The CDR3 loop reads CASSEAGTGGGYGYTF. CDR3 nucleotides: TGTGCCAGCAGTGAAGCGGGGACAGGGGGCGGCTATGGCTACACCTTC.